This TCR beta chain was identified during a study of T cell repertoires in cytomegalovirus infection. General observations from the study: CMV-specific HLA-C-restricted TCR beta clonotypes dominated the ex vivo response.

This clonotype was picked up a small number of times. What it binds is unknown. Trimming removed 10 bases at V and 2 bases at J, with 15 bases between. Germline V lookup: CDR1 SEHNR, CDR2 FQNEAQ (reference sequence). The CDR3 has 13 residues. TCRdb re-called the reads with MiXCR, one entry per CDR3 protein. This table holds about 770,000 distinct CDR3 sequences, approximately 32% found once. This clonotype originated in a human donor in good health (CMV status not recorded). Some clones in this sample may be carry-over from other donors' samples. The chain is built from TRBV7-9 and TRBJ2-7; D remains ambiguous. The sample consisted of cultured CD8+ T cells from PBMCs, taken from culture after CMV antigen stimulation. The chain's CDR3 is CATYGEPTYEQYF. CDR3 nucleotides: TGTGCCACCTATGGCGAACCCACCTACGAGCAGTACTTC. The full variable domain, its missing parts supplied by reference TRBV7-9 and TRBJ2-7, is DTGVSQNPRHKITKRGQNVTFRCDPISEHNRLYWYRQTLGQGPEFLTYFQNEAQLEKSRLLSDRFSAERPKGSFSTLEIQRTEQGDSAMYLCATYGEPTYEQYFGPGTRLTVT.